A selection of T cell receptor beta chains follows, all from one sample in a study of shared clonotypes between healthy human individuals. Generated by immunoSEQ multiplex PCR, the TCRdb table keeps only in-frame clones and is missing some. This table holds more than 1.2 million clones, around 98.5% found once. Material for sequencing was naive CD4+ T cells sorted from blood. The receptors originated from a man younger than 45 in good health. Both conserved end residues are part of each CDR3. The D gene is left open where the match is weak. Where a row states a size, it is once, few, many or the class of an expanded clone; other rows omit it.

TRBV19	.	TRBJ1-1	.	TGTGCCAGTAGTACCGGACGGGAGAACACTGAAGCTTTCTTT	CASSTGRENTEAFF
TRBV7-2	.	TRBJ2-3	TRBD1	TGTGCCAGCAGCCGGGACAGGATTTACGAAGATACGCAGTATTTT	CASSRDRIYEDTQYF
TRBV18	.	TRBJ1-1	TRBD1	TGTGCCAGCTCACCGTTGAGACAGGGGGTCGAAGCTTTCTTT	CASSPLRQGVEAFF
TRBV11-2	.	TRBJ1-1	.	TGTGCCAGCAGCTTAGCCCGCAGGGACACTGAAGCTTTCTTT	CASSLARRDTEAFF
TRBV6-1	.	TRBJ1-5	TRBD1	TGTGCCAGCAGTGGACAGGGGGCGATCAGTCAGCCCCAGCATTTT	CASSGQGAISQPQHF
TRBV15	.	TRBJ2-3	.	TGTGCCACCAGCCTAGAAGATACGCAGTATTTT	CATSLEDTQYF
TRBV5-4	.	TRBJ2-7	TRBD2	TGTGCCAGCAGCCCCTCCGGACTAGCGCATCCCTACGAGCAGTACTTC	CASSPSGLAHPYEQYF
TRBV7-9	.	TRBJ1-2	TRBD1	TGTGCCAGCAGCCCCGACAGGGGAAACTATGGCTACACCTTC	CASSPDRGNYGYTF
TRBV28	.	TRBJ1-5	.	TGTGCCAGCAGTTCCCATTCCTCCCAGGGCCAGCATTTT	CASSSHSSQGQHF
TRBV4-1	once	TRBJ2-5	.	TGCGCCAGCAGCCTCCCGGGCGGGGACGGGACCCAGTACTTC	CASSLPGGDGTQYF
TRBV6-5	.	TRBJ2-3	.	TGTGCCAGCAGTTACAGTACAGTTCGGGATACGCAGTATTTT	CASSYSTVRDTQYF
TRBV11-2	.	TRBJ1-5	.	TGTGCCAGCAGCAAACAGGGCGATCAGCCCCAGCATTTT	CASSKQGDQPQHF
TRBV28	.	TRBJ2-7	.	TGTGCCAGCAGTCCCACTCGGGGGACAGAGCGCTACGAGCAGTACTTC	CASSPTRGTERYEQYF
TRBV30	once	TRBJ2-7	.	TGTGCCTGGAGTGGCTCTTGGGCCTACGAGCAGTACTTC	CAWSGSWAYEQYF
TRBV28	.	TRBJ1-5	.	TGTGCCAGCAGGTCAGGGGTAGGGCAGCCCCAGCATTTT	CASRSGVGQPQHF
TRBV5-4	.	TRBJ2-3	.	TGTGCCAGCAGCCCCAACTCAGGAGCCACAGATACGCAGTATTTT	CASSPNSGATDTQYF
TRBV14	.	TRBJ2-2	.	TGTGCCAGCAGCCCTAAGTGGGGTACCGGGGAGCTGTTTTTT	CASSPKWGTGELFF
TRBV18	.	TRBJ1-1	.	TGTGCCAGCTCACCACGGGTATCCACTGAAGCTTTCTTT	CASSPRVSTEAFF
TRBV11-2	.	TRBJ2-1	.	TGTGCCAGCAGCTTGGGCCTCGACAATGAGCAGTTCTTC	CASSLGLDNEQFF
TRBV5-1	.	TRBJ2-2	.	TGCGCCAGCAGCACCGAACTAGTACCCACCCCCGGGGAGCTGTTTTTT	CASSTELVPTPGELFF
TRBV5-4	.	TRBJ2-1	TRBD2	TGTGCCAGCAGCTCGGGACTAGCGGGAGTAGGTGAGCAGTTCTTC	CASSSGLAGVGEQFF
TRBV9	.	TRBJ1-1	.	TGTGCCAGCAGCCCCCGCTCGACAGGGAACACTGAAGCTTTCTTT	CASSPRSTGNTEAFF
TRBV5-1	.	TRBJ1-1	.	TGCGCCAGCAGCTCTGCCCCCCAGGGTAGCGGTGTCACTGAAGCTTTCTTT	CASSSAPQGSGVTEAFF
TRBV18	.	TRBJ1-1	.	TGTGCCAGCTCACCCTCCGGCACTGAAGCTTTCTTT	CASSPSGTEAFF
TRBV28	.	TRBJ2-1	TRBD1	TGTGCCAGCAGTAAGACAGGGGGGTCCAATGAGCAGTTCTTC	CASSKTGGSNEQFF
TRBV5-4	.	TRBJ2-7	TRBD2	TGTGCCAGCAGCAGAGAACCGGGACTAGCTTTCTACGAGCAGTACTTC	CASSREPGLAFYEQYF
TRBV4-2	.	TRBJ2-2	.	TGTGCCAGCAGCCAAGAACCGGGACAAGGAGCCGGGGAGCTGTTTTTT	CASSQEPGQGAGELFF
TRBV7-3	.	TRBJ1-2	TRBD1	TGTGCCAGCAGCTTCTCACAGGGGAGCGGCTACACCTTC	CASSFSQGSGYTF
TRBV5-1	.	TRBJ2-1	.	TGCGCCAGCAGCTCCCCCCCGAATAACAATGAGCAGTTCTTC	CASSSPPNNNEQFF
TRBV5-1	.	TRBJ2-7	TRBD1	TGCGCCAGCAGCTGGGACAGGGGAGTATACGAGCAGTACTTC	CASSWDRGVYEQYF
TRBV4-2	.	TRBJ2-7	.	TGTGCCAGCAGCCAAGGGCCGACACTCTCCTACGAGCAGTACTTC	CASSQGPTLSYEQYF
TRBV7-9	.	TRBJ2-7	.	TGTGCCAGCACGCCAAAGGGGGCCTACGAGCAGTACTTC	CASTPKGAYEQYF
TRBV7-9	.	TRBJ2-2	TRBD1	TGTGCCAGCAGCTGGGACAGGCCCGGGGAGCTGTTTTTT	CASSWDRPGELFF
TRBV7-7	.	TRBJ2-5	.	TGTGCCAGCAGCCAATCTAGCGTGATGGAGACCCAGTACTTC	CASSQSSVMETQYF
TRBV28	.	TRBJ1-2	.	TGTGCCAGCAGGTCTGACCTCTATGGCTACACCTTC	CASRSDLYGYTF
TRBV5-1	.	TRBJ2-1	.	TGCGCCAGCAGCTTGACTGGGTGGAATGAGCAGTTCTTC	CASSLTGWNEQFF
TRBV4-1	.	TRBJ2-1	.	TGCGCCAGCAGCCAAGATCCCGCCAGACAGTACAATGAGCAGTTCTTC	CASSQDPARQYNEQFF
TRBV7-2	.	TRBJ2-2	.	TGTGCCAGCAGCTTAGCGCGAATGAACACCGGGGAGCTGTTTTTT	CASSLARMNTGELFF
TRBV5-4	.	TRBJ1-1	TRBD1	TGTGCCAGCAGGAAAGACAGGGTCTCATCTGAAGCTTTCTTT	CASRKDRVSSEAFF
TRBV5-1	.	TRBJ2-2	TRBD2	TGCGCCAGCAGCTTGAGACTAGCGGGTACGAACACCGGGGAGCTGTTTTTT	CASSLRLAGTNTGELFF
TRBV28	.	TRBJ1-1	.	TGTGCCATCTCCTCCCTAGTCGAAGCTTTCTTT	CAISSLVEAFF
TRBV18	.	TRBJ1-4	.	TGTGCCAGCTCACCTGACAATACGGGGTCCAAAAAACTGTTTTTT	CASSPDNTGSKKLFF
TRBV2	.	TRBJ2-7	.	TGTGCCAGCAGTGAAGGCCTAGGGCCCTACGAGCAGTACTTC	CASSEGLGPYEQYF
TRBV7-6	.	TRBJ2-7	TRBD1	TGTGCCAGCAGCTCCGTGACAGGGCGCTTATTTCTCGAGCAGTACTTC	CASSSVTGRLFLEQYF
TRBV7-2	once	TRBJ1-1	.	TGTGCCAGCAGCTTATTCTCCAACACTGAAGCTTTCTTT	CASSLFSNTEAFF
TRBV5-1	.	TRBJ2-2	TRBD2	TGCGCCAGCAGCTTGGGAACTAGCGGGAGTTCTATCACCGGGGAGCTGTTTTTT	CASSLGTSGSSITGELFF
TRBV16	.	TRBJ2-7	TRBD1	TGTGCCAGCAGCCAATCGACAGGGTTATACTACGAGCAGTACTTC	CASSQSTGLYYEQYF
TRBV6-1	.	TRBJ2-5	.	TGTGCCAGCAGTGAATCCTCCCAAAGAGAGACCCAGTACTTC	CASSESSQRETQYF
TRBV18	.	TRBJ2-4	TRBD1	TGTGCCAGCTCACCAAGGGGACAGGGGACGTTAGCCAAAAACATTCAGTACTTC	CASSPRGQGTLAKNIQYF
TRBV6-6	.	TRBJ2-4	TRBD2	TGTGCCAGCAGCCTCGGGAGGTCGGCCAAAAACATTCAGTACTTC	CASSLGRSAKNIQYF
TRBV9	.	TRBJ1-3	.	TGTGCCAGCAGCGTCACGGGACGACCAAACACCATATATTTT	CASSVTGRPNTIYF
TRBV19	once	TRBJ2-1	.	TGTGCCACCAGGAGTAGGGCTCGGTACAATGAGCAGTTCTTC	CATRSRARYNEQFF
TRBV29-1	.	TRBJ2-1	.	TGCAGCGTAGATGACCTTGTGAGGTACAATGAGCAGTTCTTC	CSVDDLVRYNEQFF
TRBV14	.	TRBJ2-1	TRBD2	TGTGCCAGCAGCCACTATCGAGGACTAGCGGAATTAAATGAGCAGTTCTTC	CASSHYRGLAELNEQFF
TRBV28	.	TRBJ1-2	TRBD1	TGTGCCAGCAGTGGTTTGTCCCCCTTTTCTACCGACAGGGGGCTTTACTATGGCTACACCTTC	CASSGLSPFSTDRGLYYGYTF